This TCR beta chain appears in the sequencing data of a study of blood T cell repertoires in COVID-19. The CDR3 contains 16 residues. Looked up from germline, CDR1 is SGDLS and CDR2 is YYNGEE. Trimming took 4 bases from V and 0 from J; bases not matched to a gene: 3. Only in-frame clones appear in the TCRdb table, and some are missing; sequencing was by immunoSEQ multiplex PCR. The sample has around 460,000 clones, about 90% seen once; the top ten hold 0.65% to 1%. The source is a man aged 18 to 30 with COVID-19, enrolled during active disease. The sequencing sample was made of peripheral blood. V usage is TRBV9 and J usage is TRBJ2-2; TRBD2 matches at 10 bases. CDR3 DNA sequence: TGTGCCAGCAGCATAAGCGGGAGGGCGAACACCGGGGAGCTGTTTTTT. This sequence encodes CASSISGRANTGELFF.